This T cell receptor (beta chain) was sequenced during a study of cytomegalovirus exposure and HLA in healthy donors. Germline values: CDR1 MNHEY, CDR2 SMNVEV (reference sequence). CDR3 length: 14 residues. Trimming removed 6 bases at V and 4 bases at J, with 13 bases between. The study's findings and limits: In an earlier analysis, productive rearrangement rates for most beta V segments clustered near 90% or 30%.

In this sample, this clone is medium-sized (0.01 to 0.1%). Its target is unknown. PCR primers comprised 60 Vbeta and 13 Jbeta primers. This table comes from immunoSEQ multiplex PCR, and its TCRdb copy is limited to in-frame clones, with some not included. The table records 180,000 or so clones, over 60% of them present only once. The source is a woman aged 45-65 years in good health and CMV-seronegative. The chain joins TRBV27 to TRBJ2-1; no definite D call. Sequenced sample: PBMCs. The chain's CDR3 is CASSLGSLYNEQFF. The CDR3 coding sequence is TGTGCCAGCAGCCTAGGTTCTCTTTACAATGAGCAGTTCTTC.